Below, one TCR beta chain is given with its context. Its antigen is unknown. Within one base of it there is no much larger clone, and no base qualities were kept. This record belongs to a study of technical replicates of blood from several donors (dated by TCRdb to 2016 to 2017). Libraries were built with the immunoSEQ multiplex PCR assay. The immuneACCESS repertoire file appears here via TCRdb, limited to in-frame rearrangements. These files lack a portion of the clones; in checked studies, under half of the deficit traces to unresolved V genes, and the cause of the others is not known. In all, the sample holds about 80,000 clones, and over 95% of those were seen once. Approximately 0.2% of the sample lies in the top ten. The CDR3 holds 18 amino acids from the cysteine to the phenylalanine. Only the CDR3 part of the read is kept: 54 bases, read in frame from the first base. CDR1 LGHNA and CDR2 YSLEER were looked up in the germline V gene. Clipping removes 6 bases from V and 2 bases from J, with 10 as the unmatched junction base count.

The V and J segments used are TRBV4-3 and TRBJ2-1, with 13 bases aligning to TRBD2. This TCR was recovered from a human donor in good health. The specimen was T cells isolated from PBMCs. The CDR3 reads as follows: CASSSGTSGTRPYNEQFF. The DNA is TGCGCCAGCAGTTCCGGGACTAGCGGGACCCGCCCCTACAATGAGCAGTTCTTC.